This record concerns one TCR beta chain sequence. Here immunoSEQ multiplex PCR was the method, and the copy in TCRdb shows in-frame clones only, minus some. Seen here are over 100,000 clones, 75% to 90% observed once, and the top ten hold roughly 18%. This CDR3 region has 15 residues. CDR1 and CDR2 (germline): SGHDN, FVKESK. V was cut by 2 bases and J by 0 bases, with 10 bases left in between. This entry is derived from a study of control samples from healthy donors and cancer patients. The sequence was collected from a woman aged 50 to 60 in good health. Sequenced material: blood. The V gene is TRBV14, the J gene TRBJ1-2; a possible D gene is TRBD1 (5 bases). CDR3 in DNA: TGTGCCAGCAGCCAACAGCAGGGAGCTAACTATGGCTACACCTTC. It translates to CASSQQQGANYGYTF.